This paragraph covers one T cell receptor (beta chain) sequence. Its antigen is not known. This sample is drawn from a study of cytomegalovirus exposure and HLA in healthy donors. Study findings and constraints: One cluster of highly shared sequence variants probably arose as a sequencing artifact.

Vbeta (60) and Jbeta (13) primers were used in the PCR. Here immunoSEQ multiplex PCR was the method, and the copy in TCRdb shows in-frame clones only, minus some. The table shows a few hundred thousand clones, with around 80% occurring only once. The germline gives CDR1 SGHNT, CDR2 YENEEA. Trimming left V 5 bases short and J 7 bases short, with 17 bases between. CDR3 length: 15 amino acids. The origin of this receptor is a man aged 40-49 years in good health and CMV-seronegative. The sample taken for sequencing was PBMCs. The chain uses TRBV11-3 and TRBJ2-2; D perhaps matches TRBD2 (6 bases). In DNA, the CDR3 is TGTGCCAGCAGCCCTGGGACTGGGCGGGTCGGGGAGCTGTTTTTT. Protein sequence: CASSPGTGRVGELFF.